Included here is one T cell receptor (beta chain) sequence, with context. Its antigen remains unknown. The TRB cDNA libraries were prepared by 5' RACE with UMI labels. TCRdb derives one entry per CDR3 protein from the 5' RACE reads, leaving out DNA. This listing includes around 90,000 distinct CDR3 sequences. The sample is drawn from a study of CXCR3-negative and CXCR3-positive naive CD8 T cells. Study-level findings and limits: Comparably high diversity marked both naive subsets, whereas memory CD8+ cells had much lower diversity.

The sample comprised naive CXCR3- CD8+ T cells from blood. Subset of the sample: CD45RO-CCR7+CD27+CD95- naive CD8+ T cells lacking CXCR3 (TNR3-). This receptor was identified in a human donor in good health. Some clones in this sample may be carry-over from other donors' samples.

The CDR3 loop reads CASSLTSGGLTGELFF. This chain joins TRBV7-2 and TRBJ2-2; TCRdb selects TRBD2, and the lack of DNA leaves this call unchecked. The CDR3 covers 16 residues. The germline CDR1 and CDR2 sequences are SGHTA and FQGNSA.